This T cell receptor beta chain was documented in a study of blood T cells in healthy people across ages. Whole-study context: When template switching was applied, about one barcoded beta molecule was captured per two T cells. Regarding the study as a whole: Whereas aged donors had fewer naive CD4+ cells, long-lived donors had more of them and higher diversity. Per million T cells, TCR beta diversity dropped roughly linearly as age increased.

The use of a sample-barcoded 5' primer and a J-beta primer mix characterized a second PCR of 7 to 11 cycles. TCRdb fed the 5' RACE reads into MiXCR, producing one record per CDR3 protein. The repertoire consists of 890,000 or so distinct CDR3 sequences, with approximately 59% occurring once and the leading ten covering 28%. CDR1 DFQATT and CDR2 SNEGSKA come from the germline V gene (reference sequence). J lost 1 base, V lost 6 bases, and 9 bases had no gene match. The CDR3 sequence is 14 residues long. This clonotype was found once. Its cognate antigen is unknown. This chain uses TRBV20-1 with TRBJ2-7, with 7 bases that match TRBD1. What was sequenced was blood. The TCR originated in a man aged 25 to 45 in good health. The CDR3 spells CSAAYPGQSYEQYF. Written as DNA, the CDR3 is TGCAGTGCGGCCTATCCGGGACAGTCCTACGAGCAGTACTTC.